This TCR beta chain was identified in a study of blood T cells in healthy people across ages. Then a second PCR, running roughly 7 to 11 cycles, was carried out with a sample-barcoded 5' primer and a J-beta primer mix. TCRdb re-called the 5' RACE reads through MiXCR, storing one row per CDR3 protein. The table lists 780,000 or so distinct CDR3 sequences, about 55% of them singletons, with under 50% in the top ten. Trimming at V came to 4 bases and at J to 7 bases, leaving 9 bases not matched to a gene. Germline CDR1 reads SEHNR; CDR2 reads FQNEAQ (reference sequence). The CDR3 is 17 residues long. The chain links TRBV7-9 to TRBJ1-6; 11 positions agree with TRBD1. This TCR came from a man older than 75 in good health. Sequencing used blood. The DNA of the CDR3 is TGTGCCAGCAGCTCGGGGACAGGGGGTATCCGGAATTCACCCCTCCACTTT. This encodes CASSSGTGGIRNSPLHF.